These T cell receptor beta chains were read from a single sample in a study of OX40 agonist ivuxolimab in advanced cancers. Only in-frame clones appear in the TCRdb table, and some are missing; sequencing was by immunoSEQ multiplex PCR. The sample has approximately 58,000 clones, more than 70% seen once. This specimen consisted of CD4+ or CD8+ T cells sorted from blood, obtained in a trial of the OX40 agonist ivuxolimab. These receptors originate from an adult with an advanced solid tumor such as melanoma, head and neck, liver or kidney cancer. Each CDR3 is given with its conserved first and last residue. Rows give clone size only sometimes, using once, few, many, or a class for an expanded clone.

clone size	CDR3 length	V gene	J gene	CDR3 protein
NA	14	TRBV6-6	TRBJ2-7	CASSYSIASYEQYF
NA	14	TRBV5-8	TRBJ1-5	CASSFGQLNQPQHF
NA	14	TRBV19	TRBJ1-5	CASSIVSSNQPQHF
NA	17	TRBV7-8	TRBJ1-1	CASSYLRIPTPTSEAFF
NA	13	TRBV11-3	TRBJ2-2	CASRDTNSGELFF
NA	15	TRBV7-2	TRBJ1-5	CASTYSGGGNQPQHF
NA	15	TRBV7-9	TRBJ2-7	CASSSSGISSYEQYF
NA	12	TRBV7-9	TRBJ2-1	CASSGDGNEQFF
few	15	TRBV25-1	TRBJ2-7	CASSEAQGWVYEQYF
NA	12	TRBV5-6	TRBJ2-1	CASSWAYNEQFF
NA	15	TRBV19	TRBJ2-3	CASSIRGLETDTQYF
NA	14	TRBV5-1	TRBJ2-7	CASSLDIPSYEQYF
NA	17	TRBV4-3	TRBJ2-1	CASSQGARGGGGNEQFF
NA	17	TRBV4-1	TRBJ1-6	CASSQEGRYDYNSPLHF
NA	16	TRBV5-1	TRBJ1-1	CASSLDPGGSGTEAFF
NA	12	TRBV6-6	TRBJ1-5	CASKPWDQPQHF
NA	13	TRBV27	TRBJ1-1	CASSLTGNTEAFF
NA	14	TRBV28	TRBJ2-1	CASRGNLDSSEQFF
NA	15	TRBV7-9	TRBJ2-2	CASSSGQGNTGELFF
NA	14	TRBV7-3	TRBJ1-1	CASSLDRDSREAFF
NA	15	TRBV6-5	TRBJ2-5	CASSYSWGSGETQYF
NA	14	TRBV21-1	TRBJ2-1	CASSTYFAHNEQFF
NA	14	TRBV28	TRBJ2-7	CASSWLSGGTREYF
NA	12	TRBV7-2	TRBJ2-3	CASSFSVDTQYF
NA	13	TRBV7-3	TRBJ2-5	CASSLTWGYDKYF
once	10	TRBV20-1	TRBJ1-1	CSARPTEAFF
few	13	TRBV2	TRBJ1-5	CASDSEGGQPQHF
NA	15	TRBV7-4	TRBJ2-3	CASSMGRGLGDTQYF
NA	10	TRBV2	TRBJ2-1	CASKLGPQFF
once	20	TRBV4-1	TRBJ1-6	CASKGNRGALVKIYNSPLHF
NA	12	TRBV30	TRBJ2-1	CASRTVHNEQFF
NA	19	TRBV28	TRBJ2-5	CASSSRTGRRLKMWETQYF
NA	18	TRBV5-1	TRBJ1-1	CASSFGRGRVGEQAEAFF
NA	15	TRBV11-3	TRBJ2-3	CASSLSTGGTDTQYF
once	15	TRBV7-2	TRBJ2-1	CASSFGLAGSNEQFF
few	11	TRBV28	TRBJ1-2	CASSTNYGYTF
once	14	TRBV28	TRBJ2-5	CASSSGTGIETQYF
few	13	TRBV19	TRBJ2-7	CASSSTGFSEQYF
NA	14	TRBV7-9	TRBJ1-4	CASSPHGGREKLFF
once	15	TRBV6-1	TRBJ2-7	CASSESRGAHYEQYF
NA	14	TRBV6-5	TRBJ2-1	CASSRTERYNEQFF